This TCR beta chain stems from a study of identical twins. Study-wide findings and caveats: Excess low generation probability was seen in twin-shared out-of-frame alpha sequences. There were fewer insertions in abundant cord blood beta clonotypes, but memory repertoires showed no such pattern. Interpretation of the results relied on cross-sectional statistical analysis and not on following the same donors.

With 4 bases clipped from V and 5 bases from J, the junction kept 3 bases outside the gene matches. Per the germline V gene, CDR1 is SGHRS and CDR2 is YFSETQ. The CDR3 consists of 15 residues. TCRdb re-called the 5' RACE reads through MiXCR, storing one row per CDR3 protein. The sample lists a few hundred thousand distinct CDR3 sequences, approximately 8.7% seen once, with over 7% in the top ten. This clonotype was seen many times. Its antigen is unknown. This chain links TRBV5-1 with TRBJ2-4; TRBD2 aligns across 13 bases. The sequenced material came from naive T cells sorted from blood. This TCR was sampled from a woman in her fifties or sixties in good health. DNA for the CDR3: TGCGCCAGCAGCCGAGGACTAGCGGGGGAAAACATTCAGTACTTC. Translated: CASSRGLAGENIQYF.